This entry lists 21 T cell receptor beta chains sequenced from one sample in a study of blood T cell repertoires in COVID-19. This table comes from immunoSEQ multiplex PCR, and its TCRdb copy is limited to in-frame clones, with some not included. The repertoire holds 100,000 to 150,000 clones, with under 95% as singletons. The sample comprised peripheral blood. The receptors were gathered from a man aged 60 to 75 with COVID-19, enrolled during active disease.

The count of this clone is one. The V and J genes are TRBV7-8 and TRBJ1-5; unclear D gene. The germline V gene has CDR1 SGHVS and CDR2 FQNEAQ. This CDR3 has 14 residues. The V and J ends lost 4 bases and 1 base respectively, with 8 bases between them. In DNA form, the CDR3 reads TGTGCCAGCAGCTCTGGACTGAGCAATCAGCCCCAGCATTTT. Its translation is CASSSGLSNQPQHF. The entire variable domain, with the rest obtained from reference TRBV7-8 and TRBJ1-5, is as follows: GAGVSQSPRYKVAKRGQDVALRCDPISGHVSLFWYQQALGQGPEFLTYFQNEAQLDKSGLPSDRFFAERPEGSVSTLKIQRTQQEDSAVYLCASSSGLSNQPQHFGDGTRLSIL.

The V and J genes are TRBV3-1 (or the pseudogene TRBV3-2) and TRBJ1-1; D gene unclear. Trimming shortened V by 1 base and J by 1 base, and 13 bases separated the two germline ends. CDR3 length: 16 amino acids. Germline CDR1 reads LGHDT; CDR2 reads YNNKEL (reference sequence). In nucleotides, the CDR3 is TGTGCCAGCAGCCAAGGTGTCGGGTCGGGGAACACTGAAGCTTTCTTT. Translation gives CASSQGVGSGNTEAFF.

This chain joins TRBV11-2 and TRBJ1-2, with D uncertain. The germline V and J ends were trimmed by 4 bases and 5 bases, with 14 bases remaining between them. Germline values: CDR1 SGHAT, CDR2 FQNNGV. CDR3 length equals 14 residues. In DNA, the CDR3 is TGTGCCAGCAGCTCTGACAATCTCAATTATGGCTACACCTTC. Translation: CASSSDNLNYGYTF.

The chain combines TRBV4-3 with TRBJ1-5; unclear D gene. The V end lost 0 bases, the J end lost 5 bases, and 5 bases lay between the germline ends. CDR3 length equals 13 residues. Per the germline V gene, CDR1 is LGHNA and CDR2 is YSLEER. CDR3 nucleotide sequence: TGCGCCAGCAGCCAAGACCGTGATCAGCCCCAGCATTTT. It is translated as CASSQDRDQPQHF.

This rearrangement joins TRBV5-5 to TRBJ2-7; D may be TRBD1 (6 bases). Germline V gives CDR1 SGHKS, CDR2 YYEKEE (reference sequence). The CDR3 has 15 residues. V lost 4 bases and J 0 bases, leaving 14 bases between the germline ends. This chain's CDR3 is CASSVRQAVSYEQYF. The CDR3 coding sequence is TGTGCCAGCAGCGTAAGACAGGCTGTCTCCTACGAGCAGTACTTC. Together with reference TRBV5-5 and TRBJ2-7, the CDR3 gives the full variable domain: DAGVTQSPTHLIKTRGQQVTLRCSPISGHKSVSWYQQVLGQGPQFIFQYYEKEERGRGNFPDRFSARQFPNYSSELNVNALLLGDSALYLCASSVRQAVSYEQYFGPGTRLTVT.

This rearrangement joins TRBV11-2 to TRBJ2-7; 11 bases map to TRBD1. V lost 3 bases to trimming and J lost 6 bases; unmatched junction nucleotides: 4. CDR3 size: 14 residues. Germline V gene data show CDR1 as SGHAT and CDR2 as FQNNGV. CDR3 nucleotides: TGTGCCAGCAGCTTTGGACAGGGGGCATTCGAGCAGTACTTC. Translated: CASSFGQGAFEQYF.

The chain carries TRBV10-2 and TRBJ2-1, with 8 bases fitting TRBD1. Germline CDR1 is WSHSY and CDR2 is SAAADI. CDR3 size: 14 residues. The V gene end was trimmed by 2 bases and the J gene end by 6 bases; junction bases not matched to a gene: 3. The CDR3 coding sequence is TGCGCCAGCAGTGAGGCCGACAGGGGCAATGAGCAGTTCTTC. Protein sequence: CASSEADRGNEQFF.

The chain employs TRBV7-2 and TRBJ2-5; weak D call: TRBD1 (6 bases). CDR1 and CDR2 from the germline V gene are SGHTA and FQGNSA. The germline V and J ends were trimmed by 0 bases and 4 bases, with 15 bases remaining between them. The CDR3 is 16 amino acids. The CDR3 region is CASSLAARGLGETQYF. The CDR3 DNA reads TGTGCCAGCAGCTTAGCGGCCAGGGGTTTGGGAGAGACCCAGTACTTC.

The chain uses TRBV30 and TRBJ2-1; unclear D gene. Trimming stripped 3 bases from V and 5 bases from J, with 17 bases between. Looked up from germline, CDR1 is GTSNPN and CDR2 is SVGIG (reference sequence). The CDR3 is 15 residues long. As DNA, the CDR3 is TGTGCCTGGAGCCCCTTCGACCACACTAACAATGAGCAGTTCTTC. Amino acid sequence: CAWSPFDHTNNEQFF.

The rearrangement uses TRBV5-1 and TRBJ1-3; D gene unclear. The CDR3 has 16 amino acids. Germline CDR1 is SGHRS and CDR2 is YFSETQ. V lost 1 base and J 0 bases, leaving 11 bases between the germline ends. CDR3 loop: CASSLISPVSGNTIYF. CDR3 DNA sequence: TGCGCCAGCAGCTTGATCAGTCCCGTCTCTGGAAACACCATATATTTT. The full variable domain, its missing parts supplied by reference TRBV5-1 and TRBJ1-3, is KAGVTQTPRYLIKTRGQQVTLSCSPISGHRSVSWYQQTPGQGLQFLFEYFSETQRNKGNFPGRFSGRQFSNSRSEMNVSTLELGDSALYLCASSLISPVSGNTIYFGEGSWLTVV.

V and J are TRBV6-1 and TRBJ2-1; D ambiguous. Trimming removed 4 bases at V and 0 bases at J, with 13 bases between. The length of the CDR3 is 16 residues. From germline, CDR1 is MNHNS and CDR2 SASEGT. This CDR3 is CASSGMTPSSYNEQFF. The CDR3 coding sequence is TGTGCCAGCAGTGGCATGACGCCTAGCTCCTACAATGAGCAGTTCTTC.

V and J are TRBV28 and TRBJ2-7; perhaps TRBD1 as D (6 bases). V was pared by 6 bases and J by 5 bases, with 17 bases between. The CDR3 contains 14 residues. Germline CDR1 MDHEN, CDR2 SYDVKM. The CDR3 region is CASSPGTTRDEQYF. The CDR3 DNA follows: TGTGCCAGCAGCCCCGGGACAACTCGGGACGAGCAGTACTTC.

The genes are TRBV15 and TRBJ2-1; TRBD2 matches at 7 bases. The CDR3 consists of 17 residues. Germline V CDR1 and CDR2: LNHNV, YYDKDF (reference sequence). Trimming at V came to 1 base and at J to 0 bases, leaving 6 bases not matched to a gene. CDR3 coding DNA: TGTGCCACCAGCAGAGTGGTACGGGACTACTCCTACAATGAGCAGTTCTTC. This codes for CATSRVVRDYSYNEQFF. Drawing the rest from reference TRBV15 and TRBJ2-1, the complete variable domain is DAMVIQNPRYQVTQFGKPVTLSCSQTLNHNVMYWYQQKSSQAPKLLFHYYDKDFNNEADTPDNFQSRRPNTSFCFLDIRSPGLGDTAMYLCATSRVVRDYSYNEQFFGPGTRLTVL.

The chain uses TRBV15 and TRBJ1-1, with TRBD1 matching 8 bases. The germline gives CDR1 LNHNV, CDR2 YYDKDF (reference sequence). The CDR3 has 13 amino acids. The J segment lost 1 base and the V segment lost 5 bases, leaving 0 bases of the junction unmatched. CDR3 DNA sequence: TGTGCCACCAGCGGACAGGGGAACACTGAAGCTTTCTTT. Amino acids: CATSGQGNTEAFF.

The chain uses TRBV10-1 and TRBJ2-1; D call uncertain. The V end was cut by 3 bases, the J end by 15 bases, with 15 bases between. Germline CDR1 and CDR2: WNHNN and SYGVQD (reference sequence). CDR3 length: 12 amino acids. For the CDR3, the DNA is TGCGCCAGCAGTGATAATAGCCAACTGCGGTTCTTC. Translating gives CASSDNSQLRFF.

The J gene is TRBJ2-3, the V gene TRBV5-1; 10 bases align to TRBD2. With V trimmed by 2 bases and J by 6 bases, 9 bases remained unmatched. This CDR3 is 16 amino acids long. The germline V gene encodes CDR1 SGHRS and CDR2 YFSETQ. The CDR3 nucleotides read TGCGCCAGCAGCTTTAGGGCTAGCGGGAGTGTGGATACGCAGTATTTT. Residues: CASSFRASGSVDTQYF.

This chain uses TRBV12-5 with TRBJ1-1; 7 nucleotides line up with TRBD1. This CDR3 is built from 18 residues. The trim removed 5 bases at V and 5 bases at J, leaving 20 bases unmatched. Germline V gene lookup returns CDR1 LGHNT and CDR2 FRNRAP. The CDR3 region has the DNA TGTGCTAGTGGTCCCTCCATCCCCCGGGACAGACTATGGACTGAAGCTTTCTTT. This encodes CASGPSIPRDRLWTEAFF. The full variable domain, completed using reference TRBV12-5 and TRBJ1-1, is DARVTQTPRHKVTEMGQEVTMRCQPILGHNTVFWYRQTMMQGLELLAYFRNRAPLDDSGMPKDRFSAEMPDATLATLKIQPSEPRDSAVYFCASGPSIPRDRLWTEAFFGQGTRLTVV.

The chain combines TRBV5-4 with TRBJ2-1; TRBD1 is a possible D gene (7 bases). Germline V gene sequence: CDR1 SGHNT, CDR2 YYREEE (reference sequence). Trimming took off 4 bases at V and 1 base at J, with 9 bases between the two ends. The CDR3 runs 14 residues. CDR3 sequence: CASSQGGSYNEQFF. The CDR3 bases are TGTGCCAGCAGCCAGGGGGGTTCCTACAATGAGCAGTTCTTC.

The rearrangement links TRBV24-1 to TRBJ2-2; D possibly corresponds to TRBD2 (5 bases). CDR3 length equals 13 residues. V lost 4 bases to trimming and J lost 10 bases, with 12 bases between them. The germline V gene has CDR1 KGHDR and CDR2 SFDVKD. The CDR3 coding sequence is TGTGCCACCAGTGACCCCTCTAGCCCGGAGCTGTTTTTT. Translation gives CATSDPSSPELFF.

The chain carries TRBV19 and TRBJ2-1, with 8 bases that match TRBD2. Per the germline V gene, CDR1 is LNHDA and CDR2 is SQIVND (reference sequence). The CDR3 extends over 15 amino acids. V lost 6 bases to trimming and J lost 4 bases; unmatched junction nucleotides: 8. The DNA of the CDR3 is TGTGCCAGTAGCCCAACTAGCGGCAATTACAATGAGCAGTTCTTC. Protein: CASSPTSGNYNEQFF. The full variable domain, with the rest looked up from reference TRBV19 and TRBJ2-1, is DGGITQSPKYLFRKEGQNVTLSCEQNLNHDAMYWYRQDPGQGLRLIYYSQIVNDFQKGDIAEGYSVSREKKESFPLTVTSAQKNPTAFYLCASSPTSGNYNEQFFGPGTRLTVL.

This clone came up once. The V gene is TRBV19, the J gene TRBJ2-3; 10 nucleotides line up with TRBD2. This CDR3 spans 15 amino acids. The V and J ends lost 4 bases and 0 bases, in that order; junction bases with no gene match: 1. Germline values: CDR1 LNHDA, CDR2 SQIVND (reference sequence). This CDR3 reads CASSTSGGSTDTQYF. DNA of the CDR3: TGTGCCAGTAGTACTAGCGGGGGCAGCACAGATACGCAGTATTTT.